What follows are 14 T cell receptor beta chains derived from one specimen sequenced in a study of Ad26.COV2.S vaccination and SARS-CoV-2 variants. Method: immunoSEQ multiplex PCR; TCRdb's copy keeps in-frame clones and lacks some. The sample comprises roughly 180,000 clones, around 90% of which are singletons, and roughly 6% rests with the top ten. The sequenced sample was peripheral blood, obtained after recovery from COVID-19. These receptors were obtained from a human donor who had recovered from COVID-19.

The rearrangement links TRBV4-1 to TRBJ2-5, with 9 bases matching TRBD2. Germline-derived CDR1 and CDR2 are MGHRA and YSYEKL. CDR3 size: 16 residues. Trimming at V came to 1 base and at J to 5 bases, leaving 8 bases not matched to a gene. Here the CDR3 reads CASSQGVAGASETQYF. Here the CDR3 DNA reads TGCGCCAGCAGCCAAGGGGTAGCGGGGGCTTCCGAGACCCAGTACTTC.

The V gene is TRBV5-1, the J gene TRBJ1-2; TRBD1 might be the D (5 bases). The V end lost 3 bases, the J end lost 4 bases, and 10 bases lay between the germline ends. The CDR3 is 13 amino acids. The germline gives CDR1 SGHRS, CDR2 YFSETQ. CDR3 sequence (DNA): TGCGCCAGCAGCTCCGACAGTCCCTATGGCTACACCTTC. This gives the protein CASSSDSPYGYTF.

The gene calls are TRBV7-8 and TRBJ2-5; perhaps D is TRBD1 or TRBD2 (5 bases each). The CDR3 runs to 16 residues. Germline V CDR1 and CDR2: SGHVS, FQNEAQ. Trimming left V 8 bases short and J 2 bases short, with 21 bases between. Here the CDR3 reads CASLTSPGRLQETQYF. The CDR3 region has the DNA TGTGCCAGCCTAACCTCTCCGGGACGCCTGCAAGAGACCCAGTACTTC.

The rearrangement uses TRBV3-1 (or the pseudogene TRBV3-2) and TRBJ1-1; 7 bases are a match to TRBD1. The junction had 8 bases not matched to a gene; V was cut back by 3 bases and J by 4 bases. Germline V CDR1 and CDR2: LGHDT, YNNKEL (reference sequence). The CDR3 spans 15 residues. CDR3 nucleotide sequence: TGTGCCAGCAGCCACGACCTCAACAGGGGCACTGAAGCTTTCTTT. This translates into CASSHDLNRGTEAFF.

The chain has TRBV6-1 and TRBJ1-3; weak D call: TRBD1 (5 bases). Trimming removed 1 base from V and 0 bases from J, with 10 bases in between. The CDR3 consists of 16 residues. Germline CDR1 MNHNS, CDR2 SASEGT. The CDR3 nucleotides are TGTGCCAGCAGTGAAGGGGACGGACTCTCTGGAAACACCATATATTTT. Protein sequence: CASSEGDGLSGNTIYF.

The chain employs TRBV2 and TRBJ1-4; D gene unclear. Germline V gene sequence: CDR1 SNHLY, CDR2 FYNNEI. This CDR3 contains 16 residues. The ends were cut back, 3 bases at V and 5 bases at J, with 16 bases in the middle. In nucleotides, the CDR3 is TGTGCCAGCAGTGATGGTCCACGACTGAGAAATGAAAAACTGTTTTTT. Protein product: CASSDGPRLRNEKLFF.

This rearrangement joins TRBV7-3 to TRBJ2-1; 10 bases are a match to TRBD2. The CDR3 runs 15 residues. Germline V gene lookup returns CDR1 SGHTA and CDR2 FQGTGA. V shed 8 bases, J shed 7 bases, and the junction held 11 bases outside the gene matches. The CDR3 loop is CASGAGLASVNEQFF. CDR3 DNA: TGTGCCAGCGGCGCGGGACTAGCGTCAGTAAATGAGCAGTTCTTC. The full variable domain, rest sourced from reference TRBV7-3 and TRBJ2-1, is GAGVSQTPSNKVTEKGKYVELRCDPISGHTALYWYRQSLGQGPEFLIYFQGTGAADDSGLPNDRFFAVRPEGSVSTLKIQRTERGDSAVYLCASGAGLASVNEQFFGPGTRLTVL.

The chain combines TRBV2 with TRBJ2-1, with TRBD1 as a possible D gene (6 bases). Germline-derived CDR1 and CDR2 are SNHLY and FYNNEI. CDR3 length equals 12 residues. V was pared by 3 bases and J by 9 bases, with 9 bases between. The CDR3 region is CASSDSGAEQFF. The CDR3 region has the DNA TGTGCCAGCAGTGATTCAGGGGCTGAGCAGTTCTTC.

The count of this clone is one. This chain connects TRBV5-1 to TRBJ2-7; the D is unclear. Germline V gives CDR1 SGHRS, CDR2 YFSETQ. V dropped 6 bases and J dropped 0 bases, with 10 bases sitting between them. The CDR3 covers 13 residues. CDR3 sequence reads: CASKAHSSYEQYF. The CDR3 DNA reads as TGCGCCAGCAAAGCCCACAGCTCCTACGAGCAGTACTTC.

The rearrangement uses TRBV30 and TRBJ1-2, with a tentative D call TRBD1 (5 bases). The V and J ends lost 0 bases and 2 bases respectively, with 16 bases between them. The germline CDR1 and CDR2 sequences are GTSNPN and SVGIG (reference sequence). This CDR3 contains 16 residues. CDR3 in DNA: TGTGCCTGGAGTGTACCCCCCGCCAGGGTAAACTATGGCTACACCTTC. Amino acid sequence: CAWSVPPARVNYGYTF.

The gene calls are TRBV15 and TRBJ1-3, with D perhaps TRBD1 (6 bases). The ends were cut back, 8 bases at V and 3 bases at J, with 11 bases in the middle. CDR1 is LNHNV, CDR2 YYDKDF, per germline (reference sequence). The CDR3 loop spans 13 amino acids. The CDR3 spells CATSSGDGNTIYF. The CDR3, as DNA: TGTGCCACCTCCTCAGGGGATGGAAACACCATATATTTT.

V and J are TRBV5-1 and TRBJ2-1; D remains unclear. Per germline, CDR1 SGHRS and CDR2 YFSETQ. V shed 0 bases and J shed 5 bases, with 9 bases lying between them. This CDR3 is built from 14 residues. CDR3 bases: TGCGCCAGCAGCTTGGTGGGATTCGACAATGAGCAGTTCTTC. As protein: CASSLVGFDNEQFF.

This chain links TRBV7-2 with TRBJ1-6; TRBD1 agrees at 7 bases. V shed 3 bases, J shed 9 bases, and the junction held 11 bases outside the gene matches. Looked up from germline, CDR1 is SGHTA and CDR2 is FQGNSA. This CDR3 contains 16 residues. Written as DNA, the CDR3 is TGTGCCAGCAGCTTTTTGAAGGAGACAGGGATTTCACCCCTCCACTTT. Translated: CASSFLKETGISPLHF.

This chain connects TRBV7-9 to TRBJ2-1; 10 bases are shared with TRBD2. The CDR3 totals 16 residues. CDR1 and CDR2 from the germline V gene are SEHNR and FQNEAQ (reference sequence). Unmatched junction bases numbered 3, after V lost 4 bases and J lost 0 bases. CDR3 in amino acids: CASSSPSGSSYNEQFF. The CDR3 bases are TGTGCCAGCAGCTCTCCTAGCGGGAGCTCCTACAATGAGCAGTTCTTC.